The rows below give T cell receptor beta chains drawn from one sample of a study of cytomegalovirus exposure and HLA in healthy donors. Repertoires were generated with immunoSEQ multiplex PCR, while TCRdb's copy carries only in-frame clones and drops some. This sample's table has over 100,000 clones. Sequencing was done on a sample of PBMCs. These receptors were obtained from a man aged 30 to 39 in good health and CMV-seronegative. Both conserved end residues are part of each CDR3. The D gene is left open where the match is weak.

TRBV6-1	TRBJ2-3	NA	TGTGCCAGCGGGGGGGCGGGAGATACGCAGTATTTT	CASGGAGDTQYF
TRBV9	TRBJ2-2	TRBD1	TGTGCCAGCAGCGTATCCTTGGCAGGGGGTAACACCGGGGAGCTGTTTTTT	CASSVSLAGGNTGELFF
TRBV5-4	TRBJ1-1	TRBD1	TGTGCCAGCAGCTCCGCGGGACAGGGAAGGAATACTGAAGCTTTCTTT	CASSSAGQGRNTEAFF
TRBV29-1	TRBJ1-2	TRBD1	TGCAGCGTTGGGACAGGGGGCGACTATGGCTACACCTTC	CSVGTGGDYGYTF
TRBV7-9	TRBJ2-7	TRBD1	TGTGCCAGCAGCCCAATTGACAGGGACACCTACGAGCAGTACTTC	CASSPIDRDTYEQYF
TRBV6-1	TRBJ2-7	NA	TGTGCCAGCAGTGGTTGGCAATTCATCTACGAGCAGTACTTC	CASSGWQFIYEQYF
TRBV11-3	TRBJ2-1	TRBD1	TGTGCCAGCAGCTCGGGACAGGGGGCTTACGATGAGCAGTTCTTC	CASSSGQGAYDEQFF
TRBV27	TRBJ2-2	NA	TGTGCCAGCAGCGACCCCGGGTCACCCGCGAACACCGGGGAGCTGTTTTTT	CASSDPGSPANTGELFF
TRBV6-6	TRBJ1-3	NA	TGTGCCAGCAGTCCACAGTTCTCCTCTGGAAACACCATATATTTT	CASSPQFSSGNTIYF
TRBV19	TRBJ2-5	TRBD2	TGTGCCAGCAGACTAGCGGGGGGAGAGACCCAGTACTTC	CASRLAGGETQYF
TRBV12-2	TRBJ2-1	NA	TGTGCAAGTCGCTTACTCCAGGGATCCTACAATGAGCAGTTCTTC	CASRLLQGSYNEQFF
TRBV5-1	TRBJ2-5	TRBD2	TGCGCCAGCAGCTTGGCGGGACTACCGGGAGAGACCCAGTACTTC	CASSLAGLPGETQYF
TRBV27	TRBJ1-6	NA	TGTGCCAGCAGTCCGCAGGGTTCACCCCTCCACTTT	CASSPQGSPLHF
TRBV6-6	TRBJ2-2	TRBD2	TGTGCCCACGGGGGGGCAGAGCGGGTGAACACCGGGGAGCTGTTTTTT	CAHGGAERVNTGELFF
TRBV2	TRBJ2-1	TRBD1	TGTGCCAGCGGGGAGCAACAGGGGGATGAGCAGTTCTTC	CASGEQQGDEQFF
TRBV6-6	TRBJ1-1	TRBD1	TGTGCCAGCAGTGCTAACAGGGGGCAGAACACTGAAGCTTTCTTT	CASSANRGQNTEAFF
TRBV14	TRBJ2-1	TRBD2	TGTGCCAGCAGCCAAGGACTAGCGGGGGCCGTCTCCTACAATGAGCAGTTCTTC	CASSQGLAGAVSYNEQFF
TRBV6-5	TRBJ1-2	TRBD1	TGTGCCAGCAGTTCCTGGACAGGGCTCTCGGCCTATGGCTACACCTTC	CASSSWTGLSAYGYTF
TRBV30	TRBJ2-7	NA	TGTGCCTGGAGTCGGCGGACAGAGGACCCCGAGCAGTACTTC	CAWSRRTEDPEQYF
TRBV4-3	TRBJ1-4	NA	TGCGCCAGCAGCCAAGATAGGAGGGAGTATGAAAAACTGTTTTTT	CASSQDRREYEKLFF
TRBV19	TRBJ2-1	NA	TGTGCCAGTAGTATAGGCTCTCCCAGGTGGCGGGGCTCCTACAATGAGCAGTTCTTC	CASSIGSPRWRGSYNEQFF
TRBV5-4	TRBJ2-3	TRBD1	TGTGCCAGCAGCTCTGGGACAGGCACAGATACGCAGTATTTT	CASSSGTGTDTQYF
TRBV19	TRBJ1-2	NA	TGTGCCAGTAGTATAGATGCTTCAGGCAGTGGATACTATGGCTACACCTTC	CASSIDASGSGYYGYTF
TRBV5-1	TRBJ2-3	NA	TGCGCCAGCAGCTTCGATCCAGGGTATAGGCCAGATACGCAGTATTTT	CASSFDPGYRPDTQYF
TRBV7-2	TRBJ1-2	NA	TGTGCCAGCAGCTTAGCAAGGGGGGGAGGCTATGGCTACACCTTC	CASSLARGGGYGYTF
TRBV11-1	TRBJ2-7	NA	TGTGCCAGCAGCCCGCGCGACAGGATTTTTAACGAGCAGTACTTC	CASSPRDRIFNEQYF
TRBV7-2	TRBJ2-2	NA	TGTGCCGAAGGAGGGGGGGGGCCCGGGGAGCTGTTTTTT	CAEGGGGPGELFF
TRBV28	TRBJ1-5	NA	TGTGCCAGCAGTCCACTCAGGGGCGGCAATCAGCCCCAGCATTTT	CASSPLRGGNQPQHF
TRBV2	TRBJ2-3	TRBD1	TGTGCCAGCATCGGGACAGCCACAGATACGCAGTATTTT	CASIGTATDTQYF
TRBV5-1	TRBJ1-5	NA	TGCGCCAGCAGCTTCGGAGGGGAAGGTCAGCCCCAGCATTTT	CASSFGGEGQPQHF
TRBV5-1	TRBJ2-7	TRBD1	TGCGCCAGCAGCTTGGGACACAGGGGTGGGATCCACGGCTACGAGCAGTACTTC	CASSLGHRGGIHGYEQYF